The subject of this entry is one T cell receptor (beta chain). Its cognate antigen is unknown. CDR3 regions were amplified by Arm-PCR using iRepertoire HTBI primers to build TCR beta libraries. MiXCR, run by TCRdb on the multiplex PCR reads, gives a single entry per CDR3 protein. This table has around 420,000 distinct CDR3 sequences, approximately 15% appearing once. The germline gives CDR1 LNHDA, CDR2 SQIVND (reference sequence). Trimming left V 3 bases short and J 2 bases short, with 8 bases between. The CDR3 runs to 15 residues. Time point reported: newly diagnosed GD, antithyroid drugs for less than 3 months. Preparation of the TCR library used RNA extracted from PBMCs. The data belong to a study of regulatory T cells in long-lasting Graves disease. Whole-study context: Patients newly diagnosed with Graves' had been on antithyroid drugs for under 3 months. Study findings and constraints: Reduced TCR diversity was observed in persistent Graves' patients versus newly diagnosed patients.

Separately, the same data were catalogued under a study of T cells in Graves' hyperthyroidism and ophthalmopathy. That report notes: In the first-round RT-PCR of the TCR CDR3, the HTBI primer set was used.

This rearrangement joins TRBV19 to TRBJ2-6; possibly TRBD2 for D (6 bases). This TCR was sampled from a woman aged 40 to 50 with Graves disease. The starting material was peripheral blood mononuclear cells (PBMCs), obtained at new diagnosis, from a patient treated with antithyroid drugs. Written as DNA, the CDR3 is TGTGCCAGTAGTATGAGGAGGGCTGGGGCCAACGTCCTGACTTTC. This encodes CASSMRRAGANVLTF. Filled out from reference TRBV19 and TRBJ2-6, the complete variable domain reads DGGITQSPKYLFRKEGQNVTLSCEQNLNHDAMYWYRQDPGQGLRLIYYSQIVNDFQKGDIAEGYSVSREKKESFPLTVTSAQKNPTAFYLCASSMRRAGANVLTFGAGSRLTVL.